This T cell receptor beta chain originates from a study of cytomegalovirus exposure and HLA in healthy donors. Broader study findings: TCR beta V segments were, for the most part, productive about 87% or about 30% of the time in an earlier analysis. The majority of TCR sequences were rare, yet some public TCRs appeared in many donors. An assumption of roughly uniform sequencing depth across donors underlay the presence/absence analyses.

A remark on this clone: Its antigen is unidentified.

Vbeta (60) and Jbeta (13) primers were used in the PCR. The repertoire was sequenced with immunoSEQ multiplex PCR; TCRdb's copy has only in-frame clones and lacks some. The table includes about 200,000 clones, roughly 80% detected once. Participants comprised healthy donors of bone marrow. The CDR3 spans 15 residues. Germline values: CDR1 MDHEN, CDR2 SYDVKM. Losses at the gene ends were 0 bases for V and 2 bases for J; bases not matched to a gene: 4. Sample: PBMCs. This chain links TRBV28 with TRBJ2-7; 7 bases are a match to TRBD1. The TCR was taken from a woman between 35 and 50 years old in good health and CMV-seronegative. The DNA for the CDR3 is TGTGCCAGCAGTTTATGGAGACAGGGCCCCTACGAGCAGTACTTC. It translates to CASSLWRQGPYEQYF.